This T cell receptor beta chain was identified during a study of control samples from healthy donors and cancer patients (dated by TCRdb to the early 2020s). From its cysteine to its phenylalanine, the CDR3 spans 13 amino acids. Only the CDR3 region is kept as DNA, spanning 39 bases read in frame from base 1. V drops 3 bases and J drops 7 bases, leaving 9 bases in between. In regard to this clone: This clone's antigen is unknown. Nothing much larger sits one base from this clone, and base qualities are not available.

The library was obtained by the immunoSEQ multiplex PCR assay. The source is immuneACCESS, and TCRdb retained only in-frame sequences with V and J called. Part of the clones is not carried over; for the studies checked, unresolved V genes explain less than half of this, and the remainder is unexplained. In this sample the table shows approximately 140,000 clones, 75% to 95% of which occur a single time. The leading ten clones occupy around 7.3% of the sample. Recombination linked TRBV12-3 or TRBV12-4 to TRBJ2-2, with no reliable assignment of the D segment. The clonotype comes from a man aged 18 to 30 in good health. Material for sequencing was blood. The CDR3 in this case is CASSLRRVGELFF. The DNA is as follows: TGTGCCAGCAGTTTGCGTAGGGTCGGGGAGCTGTTTTTT.